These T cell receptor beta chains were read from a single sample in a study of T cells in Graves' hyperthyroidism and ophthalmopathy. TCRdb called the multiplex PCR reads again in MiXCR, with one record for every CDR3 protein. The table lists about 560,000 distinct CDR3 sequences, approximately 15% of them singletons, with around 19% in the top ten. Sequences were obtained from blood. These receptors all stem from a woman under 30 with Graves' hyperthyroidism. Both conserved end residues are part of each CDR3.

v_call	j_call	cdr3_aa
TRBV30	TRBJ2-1	CAWSVQSSPRNEQFF
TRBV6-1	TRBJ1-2	CASSSLVVQGPYGYTF
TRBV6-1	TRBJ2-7	CASSRTSGQASHEQYF
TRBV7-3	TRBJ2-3	CASSLTAGGTTDTQYF
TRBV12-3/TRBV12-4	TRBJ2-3	CASSPLQAGGSFTDTQYF
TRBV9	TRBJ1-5	CASSFTADGQPQHF
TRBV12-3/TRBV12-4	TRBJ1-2	CASRDGPDNYGYTF
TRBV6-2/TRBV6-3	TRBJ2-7	CASSYSGGAVAYEQYF
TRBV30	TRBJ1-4	CAWSALWDTNEKLFF
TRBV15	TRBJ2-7	CATSSDPGPYEQYF
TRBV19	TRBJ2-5	CASSPGRKQETQYF
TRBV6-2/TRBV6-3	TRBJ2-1	CASSRTERPYNEQFF
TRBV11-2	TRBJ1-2	CASSLERQGGGYTF
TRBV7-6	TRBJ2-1	CASSLLAGSYNEQFF
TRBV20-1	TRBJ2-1	CSASSGSYNEQFF
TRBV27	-	CANRWRETQFF
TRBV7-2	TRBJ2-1	CASSFAGPYNEQFF
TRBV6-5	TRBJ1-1	CASSYKPGGNTEAFF
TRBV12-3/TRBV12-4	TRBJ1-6	CASSPFVGRNSPLHF
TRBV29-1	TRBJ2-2	CSVEDGNTGELFF
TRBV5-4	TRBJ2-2	CASSPPAGVDTGELFF
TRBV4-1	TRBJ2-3	CASSREQEADTQYF
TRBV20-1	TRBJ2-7	CSASPSRGSYEQYF
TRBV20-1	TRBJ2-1	CSAQDGADEYNEQFF
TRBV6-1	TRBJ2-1	CASSGTGTSGGASYNEQFF
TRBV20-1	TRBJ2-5	CSARDLFTGPQETQYF
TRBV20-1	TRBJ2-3	CSAPPTRAGTDTQYF
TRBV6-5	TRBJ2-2	CASSYRQGTGELFF
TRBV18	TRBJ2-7	CASSLSGTLYNEQYF
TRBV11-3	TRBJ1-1	CASSPGQGSRNPREHAEAFF
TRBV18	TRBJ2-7	CASSPRTSGRAYEQYF
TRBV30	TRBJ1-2	CAWSVGLFESIYGYTF
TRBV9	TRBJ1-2	CASSVDGRTYGYTF
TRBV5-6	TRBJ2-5	CASSFGTEETQYF
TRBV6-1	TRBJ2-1	CASSEKGQAVYNEQFF
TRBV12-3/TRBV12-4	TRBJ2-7	CAGSLASEQYF
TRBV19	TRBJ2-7	CASSISSLFSYEQYF
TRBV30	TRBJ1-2	CAWSLGVQQYGYTF
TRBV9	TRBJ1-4	CASSVGSGETNEKLFF
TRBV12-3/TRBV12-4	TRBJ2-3	CASRGTSGRAATDTQYF
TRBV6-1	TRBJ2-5	CASSEWEETQYF